Listed below are T cell receptor beta chains from one sample, sequenced in a study of glioma-infiltrating T cells. MiXCR, applied by TCRdb to the multiplex PCR reads, yields one record per CDR3 protein. The table records approximately 100,000 distinct CDR3 sequences, around 28% of them present only once. Sequenced: glioma tissue, nonneoplastic brain tissue, or PBMCs (not recorded which). Every receptor here comes from a human donor with low-grade glioma or glioblastoma, undergoing nonglioma brain surgery, or in good health (not recorded which). CDR3s include the opening cysteine and the closing phenylalanine or tryptophan. D genes are given only for firm matches. Clone size is stated in some rows and not others, as once, few, many or a class when expanded.

V	J	D	size	DNA	CDR3
TRBV3-1	TRBJ2-1	TRBD2	.	TGTGCCAGCAGCCCATACGCCGGGACTACCCTTTCTAATGAGCAGTTCTTC	CASSPYAGTTLSNEQFF
TRBV7-2	TRBJ2-3	.	many	TGTGCCAGCAGCTTAGTCGCAGATACGCAGTATTTT	CASSLVADTQYF
TRBV4-1	TRBJ2-3	TRBD2	.	TGCGCCAGCAGCCAAGATTGGACTAGCGATGGGGCAGATACGCAGTATTTT	CASSQDWTSDGADTQYF
TRBV5-4	TRBJ2-7	.	few	TGTGCCAGCAGCCGGGACGTCGGCGATAGGGAGCAGTACTTC	CASSRDVGDREQYF
TRBV28	TRBJ2-3	TRBD2	many	TGTGCCAGCAGCGCATCGGGGGGTACAGATACGCAGTATTTT	CASSASGGTDTQYF
TRBV11-2	TRBJ1-5	.	few	TGTGCCAGCAGCACCCGGACCGGCAGAGAGCCCCAGCATTTT	CASSTRTGREPQHF
TRBV7-2	TRBJ2-1	.	many	TGTGCCAGCAGCTTAGCGAGCAGGGGTAATTACAATGAGCAGTTCTTC	CASSLASRGNYNEQFF
TRBV28	TRBJ2-5	TRBD2	many	TGTGCCAGCAGTTCCCTCGGGAGGGTGGGAGAGACCCAGTACTTC	CASSSLGRVGETQYF
TRBV6-8	TRBJ1-1	.	.	TGTGCCAGCAGCACTGCCACAGCGACCGTGAAAAATGAAGCTTTCTTT	CASSTATATVKNEAFF
TRBV28	TRBJ1-2	TRBD1	many	TGTGCCAGCAGAACCGACAGGGCGCATGGCTACACCTTC	CASRTDRAHGYTF
TRBV7-2	TRBJ2-2	.	few	TGTGCCAGCAGCCCCCGGCCTAATCCCGGGGAGCTGTTTTTT	CASSPRPNPGELFF
TRBV7-6	TRBJ2-1	TRBD2	.	TGTGCCAGCAGCTTAGAAGTAGAGCGGGGGGGCCTTGACAATGAGCAGTTCTTC	CASSLEVERGGLDNEQFF
TRBV18	TRBJ2-1	TRBD2	few	TGTGCCAGCTCACCAACAGCGGGGGGTGGATACAATGAGCAGTTCTTC	CASSPTAGGGYNEQFF
TRBV4-1	TRBJ2-3	.	.	TGCGCCAGCACCGTGGCGGCTTCCACAGATACGCAGTATTTT	CASTVAASTDTQYF
TRBV11-1	TRBJ2-3	.	.	TGTGCCAGCAGCTTAGCGGGTGGCCTGAATACGCAGTATTTT	CASSLAGGLNTQYF
TRBV19	TRBJ2-1	TRBD2	.	TGTGCCTCACCGCCTTCTAGCGGGGGGGCTTGGGAGCAGTTCTTC	CASPPSSGGAWEQFF
TRBV5-1	TRBJ1-1	TRBD1	few	TGCGCCAGCAATACACTCCCCGGGACAGCGAACACTGAAGCTTTCTTT	CASNTLPGTANTEAFF
TRBV27	TRBJ2-7	.	many	TGTGCCAGCAGTAGCCGCGGACCCTACGAGCAGTACTTC	CASSSRGPYEQYF
TRBV3-1	TRBJ1-3	.	few	TGTGCCAGCAGCAATCAGGACTCTGGAAACACCATATATTTT	CASSNQDSGNTIYF
TRBV27	TRBJ1-2	TRBD1	many	TGTGCCAGCAGTAGGGGGCCCCCGAACTTCGGTGCCTATGGCTACACCTTC	CASSRGPPNFGAYGYTF
TRBV7-3	TRBJ2-5	.	many	TGTGCCAGCAGCTTAAGCATCGGGGTTGGAGAGACCCAGTACTTC	CASSLSIGVGETQYF
TRBV29-1	TRBJ2-7	TRBD2	.	TGCAGCGTCGCTAGCGGGGTAAGCGAGCAGTACTTC	CSVASGVSEQYF
TRBV29-1	TRBJ1-1	TRBD1	.	TGCAGCGTTACGGGACAGGGAAACACTGAAGCTTTCTTT	CSVTGQGNTEAFF
TRBV2	TRBJ1-1	TRBD1	.	TGTGCCAGCAGGTCCGACAGGGAAGCATCGAAAGCTTTCTTT	CASRSDREASKAFF
TRBV12-5	TRBJ2-7	.	.	TGTGCTAGTGGTTTGGGAGAAGGGCGGGAGCAGTACTTC	CASGLGEGREQYF
TRBV20-1	TRBJ1-1	TRBD1	.	TGCAGTGCCAGCAGGCAGGGGGAGAACACTGAAGCTTTCTTT	CSASRQGENTEAFF
TRBV2	TRBJ1-1	.	many	TGTGCCAGCAGGGGGGAGGGTTTCAAGAACACTGAAGCTTTCTTT	CASRGEGFKNTEAFF
TRBV3-1	TRBJ2-1	.	.	TGTGCCAGCAGCCAAGATACGGCTCCCTCCTGCAATGAGCAGTTCTTC	CASSQDTAPSCNEQFF
TRBV2	TRBJ2-1	.	many	TGTGCCAGCCTGGGGCCCTACAATGAGCAGTTCTTC	CASLGPYNEQFF